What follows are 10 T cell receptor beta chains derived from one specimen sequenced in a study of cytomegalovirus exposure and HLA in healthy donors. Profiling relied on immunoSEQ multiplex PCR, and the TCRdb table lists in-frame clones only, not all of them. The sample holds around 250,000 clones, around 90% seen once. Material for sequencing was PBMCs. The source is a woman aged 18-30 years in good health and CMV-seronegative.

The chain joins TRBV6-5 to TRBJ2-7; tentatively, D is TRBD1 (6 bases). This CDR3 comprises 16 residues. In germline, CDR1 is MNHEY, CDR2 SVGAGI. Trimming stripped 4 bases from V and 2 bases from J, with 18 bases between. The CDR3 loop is CASSSLIGTKTYEQYF. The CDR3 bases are TGTGCCAGCAGTTCCCTGATCGGGACAAAAACCTACGAGCAGTACTTC.

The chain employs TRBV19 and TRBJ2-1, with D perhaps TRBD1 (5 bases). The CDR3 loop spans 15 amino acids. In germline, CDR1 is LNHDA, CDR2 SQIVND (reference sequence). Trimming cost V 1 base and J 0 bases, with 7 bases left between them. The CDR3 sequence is CASSIGDSSYNEQFF. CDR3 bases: TGTGCCAGTAGTATAGGCGACAGCTCCTACAATGAGCAGTTCTTC.

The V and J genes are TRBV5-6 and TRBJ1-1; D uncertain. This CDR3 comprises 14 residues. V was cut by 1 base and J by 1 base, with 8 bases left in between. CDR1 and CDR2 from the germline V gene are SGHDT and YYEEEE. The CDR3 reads CASSLPGPNTEAFF. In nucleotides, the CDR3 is TGTGCCAGCAGCTTGCCTGGGCCGAACACTGAAGCTTTCTTT.

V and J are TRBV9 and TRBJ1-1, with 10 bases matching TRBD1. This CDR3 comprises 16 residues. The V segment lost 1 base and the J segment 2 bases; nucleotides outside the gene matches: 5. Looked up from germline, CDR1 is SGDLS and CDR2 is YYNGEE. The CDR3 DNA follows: TGTGCCAGCAGCGTACGGGGGGACAGGGGAAACACTGAAGCTTTCTTT. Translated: CASSVRGDRGNTEAFF.

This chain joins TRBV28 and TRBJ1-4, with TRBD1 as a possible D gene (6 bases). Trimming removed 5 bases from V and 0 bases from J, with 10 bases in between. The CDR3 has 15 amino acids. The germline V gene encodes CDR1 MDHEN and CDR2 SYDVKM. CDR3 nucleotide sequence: TGTGCCAGCAGTGGACAGTCTGCAACTAATGAAAAACTGTTTTTT. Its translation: CASSGQSATNEKLFF.

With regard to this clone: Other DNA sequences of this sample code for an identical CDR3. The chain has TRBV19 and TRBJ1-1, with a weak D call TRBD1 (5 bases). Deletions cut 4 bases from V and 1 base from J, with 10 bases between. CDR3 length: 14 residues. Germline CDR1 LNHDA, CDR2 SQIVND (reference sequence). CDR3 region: CASSRTGRNTEAFF. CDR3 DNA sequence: TGTGCCAGTAGTAGAACAGGAAGGAACACTGAAGCTTTCTTT.

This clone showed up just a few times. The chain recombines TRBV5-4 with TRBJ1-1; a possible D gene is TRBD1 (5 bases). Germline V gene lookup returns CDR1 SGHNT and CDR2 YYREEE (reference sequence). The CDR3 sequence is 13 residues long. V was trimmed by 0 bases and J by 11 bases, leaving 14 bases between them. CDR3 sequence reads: CASSLGAGSEAFF. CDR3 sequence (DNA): TGTGCCAGCAGCTTGGGGGCAGGGTCGGAGGCTTTCTTT.

The CDR3 sequence: CATSREVIAGGNRGTQYF. The CDR3 region has the DNA TGTGCCACCAGCAGAGAAGTAATAGCGGGGGGAAACCGAGGGACCCAGTACTTC. The chain combines TRBV15 with TRBJ2-5; 10 bases are shared with TRBD2. Trimming cost V 0 bases and J 7 bases; bases outside gene matches: 14. This CDR3 is built from 18 residues. CDR1 is LNHNV, CDR2 YYDKDF, per germline (reference sequence).

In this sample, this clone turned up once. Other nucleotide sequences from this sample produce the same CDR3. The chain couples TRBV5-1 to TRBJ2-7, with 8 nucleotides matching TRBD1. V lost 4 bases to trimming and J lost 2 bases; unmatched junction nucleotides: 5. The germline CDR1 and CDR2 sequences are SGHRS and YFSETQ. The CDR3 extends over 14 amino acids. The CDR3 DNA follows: TGCGCCAGCAGCCTAGGACAGGGCCCCTACGAGCAGTACTTC. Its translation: CASSLGQGPYEQYF.

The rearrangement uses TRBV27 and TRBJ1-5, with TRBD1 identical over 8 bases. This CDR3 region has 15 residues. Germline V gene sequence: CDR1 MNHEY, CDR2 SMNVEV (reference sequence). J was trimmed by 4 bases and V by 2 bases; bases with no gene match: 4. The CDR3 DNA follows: TGTGCCAGCAGTTTAAGCAGGGGGCTGAATCAGCCCCAGCATTTT. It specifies CASSLSRGLNQPQHF.